Below, 17 T cell receptor beta chains from the same sample are listed, as sequenced in a study of T cells after yellow fever vaccination. TCRdb re-called the 5' RACE reads through MiXCR, storing one row per CDR3 protein. The sample contains 100,000 to 150,000 distinct CDR3 sequences, approximately 16% of which appear only once. The source was CD8+ T cells sorted from PBMCs, collected 5 days after the yellow fever booster vaccination. The receptors were sampled from a man between 18 and 29 years old who received the YFV17D yellow fever vaccine.

The chain couples TRBV4-1 to TRBJ2-2; 7 nucleotides match TRBD1. CDR1 and CDR2 (germline): MGHRA, YSYEKL. The CDR3 length is 15 residues. Losses at the gene ends were 1 base for V and 6 bases for J; bases not matched to a gene: 5. The CDR3 bases are TGCGCCAGCAGCCAAGTACAGGGGCTGGCCGGGGAGCTGTTTTTT. Its protein product is CASSQVQGLAGELFF.

This clonotype was recorded at least ten times. The chain has TRBV4-3 and TRBJ2-1; D gene uncertain. The germline V gene encodes CDR1 LGHNA and CDR2 YSLEER. The V end was cut by 0 bases, the J end by 5 bases, with 17 bases between. This CDR3 comprises 17 residues. In DNA form, the CDR3 reads TGCGCCAGCAGCCAAGACCGCTGGTTGGATTCGGACAATGAGCAGTTCTTC. Its translation is CASSQDRWLDSDNEQFF.

Ten or more counts support this clonotype. The chain has TRBV15 and TRBJ2-2; 7 bases map to TRBD1. V lost 6 bases and J lost 4; bases outside the gene matches: 8. Germline V gene sequence: CDR1 LNHNV, CDR2 YYDKDF (reference sequence). The CDR3 loop spans 15 amino acids. CDR3 amino acids: CATRIQGFPTGELFF. In nucleotides, the CDR3 is TGTGCCACCAGAATACAGGGGTTCCCCACCGGGGAGCTGTTTTTT. Full variable domain (missing parts from reference TRBV15 and TRBJ2-2): DAMVIQNPRYQVTQFGKPVTLSCSQTLNHNVMYWYQQKSSQAPKLLFHYYDKDFNNEADTPDNFQSRRPNTSFCFLDIRSPGLGDTAMYLCATRIQGFPTGELFFGEGSRLTVL.

A word on this clonotype: This is likely a read error, given that the CDR3 carries no conserved phenylalanine or tryptophan at its end. The DNA is left out, because the CDR3 cannot be placed on it with certainty; the CDR3 is given as TCRdb lists it. The chain links TRBV5-4 to TRBJ1-2; the D segment call TRBD1 is taken from the table without a DNA check. The CDR3 is 9 residues long, ends included. CDR1 SGHNT and CDR2 YYREEE come from the germline V gene (reference sequence). This chain's CDR3 is CASSLVSGP.

This clonotype was picked up a small number of times. The genes are TRBV12-3 or TRBV12-4 and TRBJ2-5, with a possible D match to TRBD1 (5 bases). Trimming removed 8 bases at V and 5 bases at J, with 12 bases between. The CDR3 has 12 amino acids. Written as DNA, the CDR3 is TGTGCCAGCGGTCCCCCAGGGGAGACCCAGTACTTC. Amino acid sequence: CASGPPGETQYF.

This sequence joins TRBV19 and TRBJ2-2; TRBD1 agrees at 7 bases. This CDR3 has 16 residues. Germline trimming cut 5 bases from V and 3 bases from J; bases unmatched to any gene: 9. The germline V gene encodes CDR1 LNHDA and CDR2 SQIVND (reference sequence). In DNA, the CDR3 is TGTGCCAGTAGTCTTCAGGAGCAGGGGGACACCGGGGAGCTGTTTTTT. It translates to CASSLQEQGDTGELFF.

This clonotype has just a few counts. The chain couples TRBV15 to TRBJ2-7; D gene unclear. V was pared by 4 bases and J by 5 bases, with 15 bases between. From germline, CDR1 is LNHNV and CDR2 YYDKDF (reference sequence). The CDR3 contains 14 residues. CDR3 in DNA: TGTGCCACCAGCATAGAAAGCGTAAGGGACGAGCAGTACTTC. Translation gives CATSIESVRDEQYF.

This clonotype was counted many times. The chain carries TRBV7-9 and TRBJ2-3, with D tentatively TRBD1 or TRBD2 (5 bases each). Germline CDR1 and CDR2: SEHNR and FQNEAQ (reference sequence). V was pared by 9 bases and J by 1 base, with 17 bases between. The CDR3 is 15 residues long. The CDR3 region has the DNA TGTGCCAGTATCCCCTCAAGGGGACGCACAGATACGCAGTATTTT. This encodes CASIPSRGRTDTQYF.

The V and J genes are TRBV7-9 and TRBJ2-1, with D perhaps TRBD1 (6 bases). There are 15 residues in the CDR3. Germline V CDR1 and CDR2: SEHNR, FQNEAQ (reference sequence). Between the trimmed V and J ends, which lost 2 bases and 2 bases, there was a span of 10 bases. DNA for the CDR3: TGTGCCAGCAGCTTATCTCAGGGGACCTACAATGAGCAGTTCTTC. Protein: CASSLSQGTYNEQFF. Combining the CDR3 with reference TRBV7-9 and TRBJ2-1 gives the whole variable domain DTGVSQNPRHKITKRGQNVTFRCDPISEHNRLYWYRQTLGQGPEFLTYFQNEAQLEKSRLLSDRFSAERPKGSFSTLEIQRTEQGDSAMYLCASSLSQGTYNEQFFGPGTRLTVL.

This clonotype was seen only a few times. Written as DNA, the CDR3 is TGTGCCAGCAGCCGCGGCGTCTCCTACGAGCAGTACGTC. Translated: CASSRGVSYEQYV. The chain couples TRBV3-1 to TRBJ2-7; no clear D gene. This CDR3 is 13 amino acids long. V lost 4 bases and J lost 0, with 7 bases in between. Per germline, CDR1 LGHDT and CDR2 YNNKEL (reference sequence).

This chain uses TRBV12-3 or TRBV12-4 with TRBJ1-1; D uncertain. The CDR3 runs 11 residues. The V gene lost 8 bases and the J gene lost 4 bases, with 8 bases spanning the gap. Here the CDR3 DNA reads TGTGCCAGCGGGGATCGCACTGAAGCTTTCTTT. Protein product: CASGDRTEAFF.

The V call is TRBV4-2, the J call TRBJ1-5; the D is unclear. CDR1 is LGHNA, CDR2 YNFKEQ, per germline. This CDR3 has 15 amino acids. The ends were cut back, 1 base at V and 7 bases at J, with 14 bases in the middle. In nucleotides, the CDR3 is TGTGCCAGCAGCCAAGGTTTGGGGTTCCGGCAGCCCCAGCATTTT. It is translated as CASSQGLGFRQPQHF.

The chain uses TRBV7-2 and TRBJ2-7, with D uncertain. There are 13 residues in the CDR3. Germline lookup yields CDR1 SGHTA and CDR2 FQGNSA. Trimming stripped 5 bases from V and 4 bases from J, with 12 bases between. The CDR3 DNA reads TGTGCCAGCAGCCCCATGGGCGGATACGAGCAGTACGTC. Its translation is CASSPMGGYEQYV.

This clonotype was seen only a few times. This rearrangement joins TRBV4-3 to TRBJ2-2, with 7 nucleotides matching TRBD2. J gave up 3 bases and V 0 bases, and 1 base lay outside the gene matches. CDR1 is LGHNA, CDR2 YSLEER, per germline. The CDR3 contains 15 residues. CDR3 residues: CASSQEGLYTGELFF. The DNA of the CDR3 is TGCGCCAGCAGCCAAGAGGGACTATACACCGGGGAGCTGTTTTTT.

This rearrangement joins TRBV5-1 to TRBJ2-1, with TRBD1 matching 8 bases. This CDR3 comprises 16 residues. V trimming: 4 bases; J trimming: 1 base; junction bases outside the gene matches: 7. In germline, CDR1 is SGHRS, CDR2 YFSETQ. DNA of the CDR3: TGCGCCAGCAGCCCCAGGGGGCCAGGGTCCTACAATGAGCAGTTCTTC. Translation: CASSPRGPGSYNEQFF.

This clonotype appeared a few times. The chain has TRBV20-1 and TRBJ2-6; D possibly corresponds to TRBD1 (6 bases). The length of the CDR3 is 16 residues. Looked up from germline, CDR1 is DFQATT and CDR2 is SNEGSKA (reference sequence). V lost 0 bases, J lost 2 bases, and 11 bases lay in between. CDR3 DNA: TGCAGTGCTAGAGATCCCCACAGGGCTGGGGCCAACGTCCTGACTTTC. This gives the protein CSARDPHRAGANVLTF.

This clonotype was seen a handful of times. The chain is built from TRBV7-8 and TRBJ2-7; 8 positions match TRBD1. The CDR3 has 16 residues. Trimming cost V 4 bases and J 2 bases; bases outside gene matches: 10. Germline V gene lookup returns CDR1 SGHVS and CDR2 FQNEAQ. The CDR3 region is CASSSTPDRAPYEQYV. CDR3 DNA: TGTGCCAGCAGCTCGACCCCGGACAGGGCCCCCTACGAGCAGTACGTC.